A single sample gave rise to the 12 T cell receptor beta chains below, sequenced in a study of blood T cells in healthy people across ages. Primers used in a second PCR of about 6 to 11 cycles were a sample-barcoded 5' primer and a J-beta primer mix. TCRdb reanalysed the 5' RACE reads using MiXCR and keeps one entry per CDR3 protein. The data show more than 700,000 distinct CDR3 sequences, about 55% seen once. Sequenced material: blood. These receptors came from an older man in good health.

This clonotype has only a few counts. The rearrangement uses TRBV3-1 and TRBJ1-6; D is ambiguous. The CDR3 is 15 residues long. CDR1 LGHDT and CDR2 YNNKEL come from the germline V gene (reference sequence). V gave up 4 bases and J gave up 7 bases, with 14 bases separating them. The CDR3 loop reads CASSPTLFGNSPLHF. CDR3 DNA: TGTGCCAGCAGCCCAACGTTATTTGGCAATTCACCCCTCCACTTT.

This clonotype showed up just a few times. The chain recombines TRBV2 with TRBJ1-2; D gene unclear. Germline V lookup: CDR1 SNHLY, CDR2 FYNNEI. The CDR3 consists of 15 residues. The V and J ends lost 8 bases and 0 bases respectively, with 16 bases between them. CDR3 residues: CASSEGPGANYGYTF. CDR3 DNA: TGTGCCAGCTCGGAAGGGCCGGGAGCTAACTATGGCTACACCTTC.

This clonotype was seen more than once but under ten times. The V call is TRBV7-8, the J call TRBJ2-1; D call uncertain. The CDR3 sequence is 15 residues long. Germline lookup yields CDR1 SGHVS and CDR2 FQNEAQ. Trimming took 3 bases from V and 9 from J, leaving 18 bases between them. The CDR3 reads CASSFLTQTSGEQFF. DNA of the CDR3: TGTGCCAGCAGCTTTCTGACTCAAACCTCGGGTGAGCAGTTCTTC.

This clonotype was detected only a few times. The chain recombines TRBV7-3 with TRBJ2-1; D tentatively fits TRBD1 or TRBD2 (5 bases each). The CDR3 has 15 amino acids. The germline V and J ends were trimmed by 4 bases and 0 bases, with 10 bases remaining between them. Germline V gene lookup returns CDR1 SGHTA and CDR2 FQGTGA. For the CDR3, the DNA is TGTGCCAGCAGCTCGGGACCCTCCTCCTACAATGAGCAGTTCTTC. This encodes CASSSGPSSYNEQFF.

V is TRBV16 and J is TRBJ2-4, with a weak D call TRBD1 (5 bases). The germline V and J ends were trimmed by 0 bases and 13 bases, with 10 bases remaining between them. The CDR3 loop spans 12 amino acids. The germline gives CDR1 KGHSY, CDR2 FQNENV. Here the CDR3 DNA reads TGTGCCAGCAGCCAATCGTTGGCAGGGCAGTACTTC. Translated: CASSQSLAGQYF.

Remarks on this clonotype: This may be a read error: a much more frequent sequence differs by one nucleotide. The rearrangement uses TRBV29-1 and TRBJ2-1; D possibly corresponds to TRBD1 (7 bases). There are 15 residues in the CDR3. From germline, CDR1 is SQVTM and CDR2 ANQGSEA. This CDR3 is CSVEDRGEIYNGQFF. The CDR3 nucleotides are TGCAGCGTTGAAGACAGGGGGGAAATCTACAATGGGCAGTTCTTC.

This clonotype has just a few counts. The DNA for the CDR3 is TGTGCCAGCAGGCGGACAGGTTATAATTCACCCCTCCACTTT. Its protein is CASRRTGYNSPLHF. The J gene is TRBJ1-6, the V gene TRBV27, with 7 bases aligning to TRBD1. The CDR3 spans 14 residues. J gave up 4 bases and V 6 bases, and 3 bases lay outside the gene matches. Germline CDR1 and CDR2: MNHEY and SMNVEV (reference sequence).

This chain links TRBV6-2 or TRBV6-3 with TRBJ2-1; 10 bases map to TRBD2. The germline V gene has CDR1 MNHEY and CDR2 SVGEGT. The CDR3 is 18 residues long. J was trimmed by 7 bases and V by 0 bases; bases with no gene match: 12. CDR3 loop: CASSYSRGQGLAFNEQFF. The CDR3 DNA reads TGTGCCAGCAGTTACTCACGGGGCCAGGGACTAGCGTTTAATGAGCAGTTCTTC.

The chain couples TRBV11-3 to TRBJ2-4; TRBD1 matches 8 bases. J lost 6 bases, V lost 5 bases, and 6 bases had no gene match. Looked up from germline, CDR1 is SGHNT and CDR2 is YENEEA. The CDR3 runs to 14 residues. The CDR3 DNA reads as TGTGCCAGCAGCCATACAGGACAGGGAAACATTCAGTACTTC. This sequence encodes CASSHTGQGNIQYF.

The J gene is TRBJ2-5, the V gene TRBV19, with TRBD1 matching over 7 bases. CDR1 LNHDA and CDR2 SQIVND come from the germline V gene (reference sequence). The V segment lost 5 bases and the J segment 3 bases; nucleotides outside the gene matches: 3. This CDR3 is built from 13 residues. As DNA, the CDR3 is TGTGCCAGTAGTCCAGGGGGTGAAGAGACCCAGTACTTC. Protein product: CASSPGGEETQYF.

The chain uses TRBV5-1 and TRBJ2-2; 7 bases align to TRBD1. This CDR3 is built from 14 residues. Per the germline V gene, CDR1 is SGHRS and CDR2 is YFSETQ. The V gene end was trimmed by 2 bases and the J gene end by 6 bases; junction bases not matched to a gene: 4. The CDR3 sequence: CASSLETGAGELFF. The CDR3 DNA reads as TGCGCCAGCAGCTTAGAAACAGGGGCCGGGGAGCTGTTTTTT.

V usage is TRBV5-5 and J usage is TRBJ2-1; the D is unclear. The CDR3 length is 18 residues. V was trimmed by 0 bases and J by 0 bases, leaving 16 bases between them. CDR1 SGHKS and CDR2 YYEKEE come from the germline V gene (reference sequence). CDR3 DNA: TGTGCCAGCAGCTTGGGAGTGGCAGGACCCAGCTCCTACAATGAGCAGTTCTTC. Amino acid sequence: CASSLGVAGPSSYNEQFF.